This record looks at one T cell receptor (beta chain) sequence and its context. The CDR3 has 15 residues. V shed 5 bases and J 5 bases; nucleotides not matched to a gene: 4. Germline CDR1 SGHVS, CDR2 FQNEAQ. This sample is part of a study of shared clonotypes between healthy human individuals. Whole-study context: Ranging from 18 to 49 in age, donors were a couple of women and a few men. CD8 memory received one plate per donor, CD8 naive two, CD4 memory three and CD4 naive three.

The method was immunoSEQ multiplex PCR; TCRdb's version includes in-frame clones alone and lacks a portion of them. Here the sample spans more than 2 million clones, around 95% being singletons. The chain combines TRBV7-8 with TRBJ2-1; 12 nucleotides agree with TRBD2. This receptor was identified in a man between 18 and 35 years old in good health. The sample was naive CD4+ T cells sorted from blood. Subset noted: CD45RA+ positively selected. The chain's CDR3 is CASSPTSGSHNEQFF. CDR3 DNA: TGTGCCAGCAGCCCGACTAGCGGGAGCCACAATGAGCAGTTCTTC. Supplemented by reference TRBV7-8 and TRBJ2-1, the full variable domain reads GAGVSQSPRYKVAKRGQDVALRCDPISGHVSLFWYQQALGQGPEFLTYFQNEAQLDKSGLPSDRFFAERPEGSVSTLKIQRTQQEDSAVYLCASSPTSGSHNEQFFGPGTRLTVL.